This T cell receptor (beta chain) was identified during a study of blood T cells in healthy people across ages. Overall study findings and caveats: The recorded TCR beta diversity per million T cells decreased in a roughly linear manner with age.

A second roughly 6 to 11 cycle PCR used barcoded and J-beta primers. MiXCR was run by TCRdb on the 5' RACE reads, yielding one entry per CDR3 protein. The repertoire has approximately 770,000 distinct CDR3 sequences, 58% of them found once; the top ten carry roughly 22%. The V segment lost 1 base and the J segment 8 bases; nucleotides outside the gene matches: 16. Germline assignment: CDR1 LGHNA and CDR2 YNFKEQ. This CDR3 has 19 residues. This clonotype was seen a handful of times. Its antigen is as yet unknown. The sequenced sample was blood. This receptor was identified in a man aged 30-40 years in good health. The chain uses TRBV4-2 and TRBJ1-6; 8 nucleotides match TRBD1. The CDR3 loop is CASSQGLSRGRVSYSPLHF. The DNA for the CDR3 is TGTGCCAGCAGCCAAGGCTTATCCAGGGGGCGCGTATCTTATTCACCCCTCCACTTT.